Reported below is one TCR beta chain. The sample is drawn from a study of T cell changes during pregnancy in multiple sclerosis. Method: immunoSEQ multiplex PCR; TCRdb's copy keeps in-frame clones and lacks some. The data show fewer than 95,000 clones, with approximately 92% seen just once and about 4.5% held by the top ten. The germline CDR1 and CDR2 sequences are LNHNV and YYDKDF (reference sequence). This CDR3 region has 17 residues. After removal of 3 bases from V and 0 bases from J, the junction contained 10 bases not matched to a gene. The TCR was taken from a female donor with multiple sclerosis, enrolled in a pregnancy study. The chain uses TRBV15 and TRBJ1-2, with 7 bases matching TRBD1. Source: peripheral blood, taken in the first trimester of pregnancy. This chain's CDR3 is CATSRDRQGEANYGYTF. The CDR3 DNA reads TGTGCCACCAGCAGGGACAGACAGGGCGAAGCTAACTATGGCTACACCTTC.